This T cell receptor (beta chain) was documented in a study of blood T cell repertoires in COVID-19. The overall study: T cells, B-cell-depleted T cells, or PBMCs provided the cDNA or gDNA that served as material.

Germline CDR1 and CDR2: MDHEN and SYDVKM. V lost 3 bases, J lost 4 bases, and 4 bases stayed unmatched. The CDR3 loop spans 14 amino acids. Produced via immunoSEQ multiplex PCR; TCRdb's table is partial and in-frame only. The profile covers some 220,000 clones, with around 83% appearing a single time and about 1.3% taken by the ten largest. Recruitment covered 20 to 25 US areas and drew participants whose ages spanned roughly 18 to 100 years. Cohort assignment relied on participant-reported clinical history. The sequence came from a woman between 40 and 55 years old with acute COVID-19. The sequenced sample consisted of PBMCs or T cells enriched from blood (not recorded which). The chain employs TRBV28 and TRBJ2-7, with TRBD1 matching over 9 bases. The CDR3 nucleotides are TGTGCCAGCAGTTTTGGGACAGGGCAGTACGAGCAGTACTTC. This gives the protein CASSFGTGQYEQYF.